A single sample gave rise to the 15 T cell receptor beta chains below, sequenced in a study of human thymus T cells (dated by TCRdb to about 2020). The library was prepared using the immunoSEQ multiplex PCR assay. TCRdb limited this immuneACCESS table to in-frame rearrangements with V and J called. A share of clones is missing; checked studies link under half to unresolved V genes, and the rest is unexplained. In all, the sample holds more than 70,000 clones, and around 96% of those were seen once. The top ten clones comprise approximately 0.03% of the sample. Thymus tissue was obtained as surgical resects removed during corrective cardiac surgery. Sequencing was carried out using thymus tissue. The receptor source for this set is a boy younger than two with a congenital heart defect but otherwise immunologically healthy.

In this sample, this clone turned up once. This chain uses TRBV11-1 with TRBJ1-6; D is possibly TRBD1 (6 bases). Germline loops: CDR1 SGHAT, CDR2 FQDESV (reference sequence). The CDR3 has 15 residues. With 5 bases removed from V and 7 bases from J, the gap between germline ends came to 15 bases. In DNA form, the CDR3 reads TGTGCCAGCAGCGTTAACAGGGTCTTCAATTCACCCCTCCACTTT. Translating it yields CASSVNRVFNSPLHF.

V is TRBV5-1 and J is TRBJ2-7; unclear D gene. The germline V gene has CDR1 SGHRS and CDR2 YFSETQ. This CDR3 region has 14 residues. Deletions cut 5 bases from V and 0 bases from J, with 12 bases between. CDR3 in DNA: TGCGCCAGCAGGACCGGCCGAAGCTCCTACGAGCAGTACTTC. This sequence encodes CASRTGRSSYEQYF.

This chain connects TRBV7-9 to TRBJ1-1; D unresolved. The CDR3 runs to 16 residues. V lost 1 base to trimming and J lost 5 bases, with 17 bases between them. CDR1 SEHNR and CDR2 FQNEAQ come from the germline V gene (reference sequence). The CDR3 sequence is CASSLDHPFLWTEAFF. The DNA of the CDR3 is TGTGCCAGCAGCTTAGATCATCCGTTCCTATGGACTGAAGCTTTCTTT.

V and J are TRBV5-1 and TRBJ1-6; TRBD1 matches at 7 bases. V dropped 4 bases and J dropped 0; count of bases not matched to a gene: 1. This CDR3 has 15 amino acids. Germline lookup yields CDR1 SGHRS and CDR2 YFSETQ. CDR3 loop: CASSRDSSYNSPLHF. CDR3 sequence (DNA): TGCGCCAGCAGCCGGGACAGCTCCTATAATTCACCCCTCCACTTT.

The chain combines TRBV5-4 with TRBJ2-1; no definite D call. The germline V and J ends were trimmed by 4 bases and 3 bases, with 14 bases remaining between them. The CDR3 is 15 residues long. CDR1 and CDR2 from the germline V gene are SGHNT and YYREEE (reference sequence). The CDR3 here is CASSASGQNYNEQFF. The CDR3 DNA reads TGTGCCAGCAGCGCCTCGGGTCAGAACTACAATGAGCAGTTCTTC.

This clone is a singleton in its sample. The chain combines TRBV14 with TRBJ2-7, with unresolved D. The CDR3 contains 16 residues. V was clipped by 0 bases and J by 0 bases, with 12 bases between them. Germline V lookup: CDR1 SGHDN, CDR2 FVKESK. Here the CDR3 reads CASSQEASTSSYEQYF. DNA for the CDR3: TGTGCCAGCAGCCAAGAAGCCTCCACCAGCTCCTACGAGCAGTACTTC.

The genes are TRBV28 and TRBJ1-1; D gene uncertain. CDR3 length: 14 amino acids. The V gene lost 2 bases and the J gene lost 0 bases, with 7 bases spanning the gap. Germline CDR1 is MDHEN and CDR2 is SYDVKM. The CDR3 coding sequence is TGTGCCAGCAGTTTACCCAGCATGAACACTGAAGCTTTCTTT. Translation: CASSLPSMNTEAFF.

The gene calls are TRBV5-1 and TRBJ1-3, with TRBD1 matching over 10 bases. CDR1 and CDR2 (germline): SGHRS, YFSETQ. The CDR3 is made up of 15 amino acids. V shed 4 bases and J 5 bases; nucleotides not matched to a gene: 6. Here the CDR3 DNA reads TGCGCCAGCAGCGCCTTGACAGGGGGCCGAAACACCATATATTTT. It codes for CASSALTGGRNTIYF.

This rearrangement joins TRBV27 to TRBJ1-1; possible D gene TRBD1, 6 bases. CDR3 length: 13 residues. CDR1 is MNHEY, CDR2 SMNVEV, per germline (reference sequence). Trimming took off 5 bases at V and 3 bases at J, with 10 bases between the two ends. The CDR3 nucleotides read TGTGCCAGCAGTAACAGGGTTCACACTGAAGCTTTCTTT. It translates to CASSNRVHTEAFF.

On this clone itself: The junction shows a germline mismatch at one end, possibly a read error. The chain couples TRBV5-1 to TRBJ2-7; tentatively, D is TRBD2 (5 bases). Germline CDR1 SGHRS, CDR2 YFSETQ. The CDR3 sequence is 13 residues long. DNA of the CDR3: TGTGCCAGCAGCCCGGCGGGCAGCTACGAGCAGTACTTC. Translating gives CASSPAGSYEQYF.

This clone was seen a single time. V and J are TRBV5-1 and TRBJ2-7; possible D gene TRBD1, 6 bases. The CDR3 is made up of 14 amino acids. Trimming shortened V by 4 bases and J by 5 bases, and 16 bases separated the two germline ends. CDR1 and CDR2 (germline): SGHRS, YFSETQ. This chain's CDR3 is CASSPEGGSDEQYF. For the CDR3, the DNA is TGCGCCAGCAGCCCGGAAGGGGGTAGCGACGAGCAGTACTTC.

Written as DNA, the CDR3 is TGCAGTGCTAGAGACAGGTCGTTCTTC. Protein sequence: CSARDRSFF. This chain connects TRBV20-1 to TRBJ2-1; no definite D call. The CDR3 contains 9 residues. Germline CDR1 DFQATT, CDR2 SNEGSKA (reference sequence). With 0 bases removed from V and 15 bases from J, the gap between germline ends came to 6 bases.

J is TRBJ2-7 and V is TRBV20-1, with D perhaps given as TRBD1 or TRBD2 (5 bases each). This CDR3 region has 11 residues. V shed 0 bases and J shed 13 bases, with 13 bases lying between them. The germline V gene encodes CDR1 DFQATT and CDR2 SNEGSKA (reference sequence). CDR3 nucleotide sequence: TGCAGTGCTAGAGATGGGACCAACGTTTACTTC. Amino acids: CSARDGTNVYF.

CDR3 protein: CASSYSVRENTGELFF. DNA of the CDR3: TGTGCCAGCAGTTACTCGGTCCGGGAGAACACCGGGGAGCTGTTTTTT. This sequence joins TRBV6-6 and TRBJ2-2; the D gene is possibly TRBD2 (5 bases). Per germline, CDR1 MNHNY and CDR2 SVGAGI (reference sequence). This CDR3 region has 16 residues. The germline V and J ends were trimmed by 0 bases and 1 base, with 9 bases remaining between them.

The chain links TRBV14 to TRBJ2-7, with 11 bases that match TRBD1. The CDR3 has 15 residues. CDR1 is SGHDN and CDR2 is FVKESK in the germline V gene. The V and J ends lost 4 bases and 4 bases, in that order; junction bases with no gene match: 6. The CDR3 bases are TGTGCCAGCAGCCGCCGTCGGGACAGGGGGTACGAGCAGTACTTC. This codes for CASSRRRDRGYEQYF.